The clone carrying this T cell receptor beta chain was counted a few times. The antigen remains unidentified. Each replicate PCR on the sorted subsets used approximately 180 ng DNA (around 30,000 T cell genomes). Sequencing was performed with immunoSEQ multiplex PCR; in TCRdb, only in-frame clones are kept and a portion is missing. The data show approximately 980,000 clones, over 75% seen once. These data belong to a study of shared clonotypes between healthy human individuals. Study-wide points: How much donors shared clonotypes was expected to be affected by sequencing depth. As a rule, naive subsets had a larger estimated richness than memory subsets.

Trimming pared 1 base from V and 6 bases from J, leaving 13 bases between. There are 14 residues in the CDR3. Germline V gene sequence: CDR1 MNHEY, CDR2 SMNVEV (reference sequence). Sequencing was done on a sample of memory CD4+ T cells sorted from blood. The subset was: CD45RA-negative fraction. J is TRBJ2-7 and V is TRBV27, with a possible D match to TRBD1 (6 bases). This TCR derives from a man aged 18 to 30 in good health. DNA of the CDR3: TGTGCCAGCAGTTTATTGCCCCAGGGGTCCGAGCAGTACTTC. Amino acid sequence: CASSLLPQGSEQYF.